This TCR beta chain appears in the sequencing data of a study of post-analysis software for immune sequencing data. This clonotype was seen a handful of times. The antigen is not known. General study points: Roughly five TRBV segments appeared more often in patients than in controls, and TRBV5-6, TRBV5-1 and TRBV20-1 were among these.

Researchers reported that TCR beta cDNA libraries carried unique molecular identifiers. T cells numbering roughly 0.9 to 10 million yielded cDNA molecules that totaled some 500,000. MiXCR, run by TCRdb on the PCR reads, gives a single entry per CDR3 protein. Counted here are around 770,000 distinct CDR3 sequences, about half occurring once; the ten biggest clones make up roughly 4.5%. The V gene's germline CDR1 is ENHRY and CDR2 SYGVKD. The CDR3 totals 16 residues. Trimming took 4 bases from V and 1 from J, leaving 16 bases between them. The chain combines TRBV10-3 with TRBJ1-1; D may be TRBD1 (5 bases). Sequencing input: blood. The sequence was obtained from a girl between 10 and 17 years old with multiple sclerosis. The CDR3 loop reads CAISVQGWQKNTEAFF. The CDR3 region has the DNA TGTGCCATCAGTGTCCAGGGTTGGCAAAAGAACACTGAAGCTTTCTTT.